The 30 T cell receptor beta chains below come from one sample, sequenced in a study of OX40 agonist ivuxolimab in advanced cancers. Repertoires were generated with immunoSEQ multiplex PCR, while TCRdb's copy carries only in-frame clones and drops some. The sample contains over 55,000 clones, 91% of which appear only once. The sample here was CD4+ or CD8+ T cells sorted from blood, taken in a trial of the OX40 agonist ivuxolimab. These receptors were collected from an adult with an advanced solid tumor such as melanoma, head and neck, liver or kidney cancer.

V and J are TRBV7-9 and TRBJ1-1; the D is unclear. The CDR3 length is 14 residues. V was cut by 6 bases and J by 1 base, with 12 bases left in between. CDR1 SEHNR and CDR2 FQNEAQ come from the germline V gene (reference sequence). This chain's CDR3 is CASSSRVPNTEAFF. The DNA for the CDR3 is TGTGCCAGCAGTTCTCGGGTCCCGAACACTGAAGCTTTCTTT.

The sample holds one count of this clone. The V gene is TRBV28, the J gene TRBJ1-2; D remains unclear. Trimming removed 2 bases from V and 5 bases from J, with 9 bases in between. This CDR3 has 13 amino acids. Per germline, CDR1 MDHEN and CDR2 SYDVKM. CDR3 in DNA: TGTGCCAGCAGTTTAGGCAGCAGTTATGGCTACACCTTC. Amino acid sequence: CASSLGSSYGYTF.

This clone was seen only once. The chain is built from TRBV11-1 and TRBJ2-1; 7 bases map to TRBD2. This CDR3 has 15 residues. Trimming cost V 7 bases and J 9 bases; bases outside gene matches: 15. CDR1 SGHAT and CDR2 FQDESV come from the germline V gene (reference sequence). The CDR3 loop is CASTLWGGRNTEQFF. As DNA, the CDR3 is TGTGCCAGCACCCTATGGGGGGGACGGAACACTGAGCAGTTCTTC.

This chain uses TRBV19 with TRBJ2-1; 9 bases are a match to TRBD2. Looked up from germline, CDR1 is LNHDA and CDR2 is SQIVND (reference sequence). The CDR3 is 15 residues long. V lost 7 bases and J lost 5; bases outside the gene matches: 9. The CDR3 loop is CASIKSGGSHNEQFF. The CDR3 region has the DNA TGTGCCAGTATTAAAAGCGGGGGGTCCCACAATGAGCAGTTCTTC.

This clone was recorded only once. The rearrangement links TRBV30 to TRBJ2-5, with 8 bases fitting TRBD2. After removal of 7 bases from V and 3 bases from J, the junction contained 7 bases not matched to a gene. Germline CDR1 and CDR2: GTSNPN and SVGIG (reference sequence). This CDR3 is built from 13 residues. CDR3 region: CASKRGGEETQYF. The CDR3 DNA follows: TGTGCCTCCAAACGGGGGGGGGAAGAGACCCAGTACTTC.

CDR3 loop: CASRETGGNYGYTF. The CDR3, as DNA: TGTGCCAGCCGGGAGACGGGGGGCAACTATGGCTACACCTTC. This sequence joins TRBV27 and TRBJ1-2; TRBD1 is a possible D gene (6 bases). The V gene lost 8 bases and the J gene lost 2 bases, with 15 bases spanning the gap. Germline CDR1 reads MNHEY; CDR2 reads SMNVEV (reference sequence). The CDR3 loop spans 14 amino acids.

The chain has TRBV7-2 and TRBJ1-3; D ambiguous. Germline loops: CDR1 SGHTA, CDR2 FQGNSA. This CDR3 region has 14 residues. Trimming shortened V by 6 bases and J by 7 bases, and 16 bases separated the two germline ends. The CDR3 is CASSPGPSRNTIYF. The CDR3 DNA sequence: TGTGCCAGCAGTCCGGGTCCTTCAAGGAACACCATATATTTT.

The rearrangement uses TRBV4-2 and TRBJ2-1; TRBD2 matches at 9 bases. The CDR3 loop spans 15 amino acids. CDR1 LGHNA and CDR2 YNFKEQ come from the germline V gene. After removal of 3 bases from V and 3 bases from J, the junction contained 3 bases not matched to a gene. The CDR3 spells CASSQSGGNYNEQFF. Here the CDR3 DNA reads TGTGCCAGCAGCCAGAGCGGGGGGAACTACAATGAGCAGTTCTTC.

The chain joins TRBV28 to TRBJ2-5, with TRBD1 matching 9 bases. There are 15 residues in the CDR3. Trimming removed 3 bases from V and 2 bases from J; junction bases left unmatched: 4. Germline values: CDR1 MDHEN, CDR2 SYDVKM. Here the CDR3 reads CASSFSGQGQETQYF. Here the CDR3 DNA reads TGTGCCAGCAGTTTCTCCGGACAGGGGCAAGAGACCCAGTACTTC.

This chain uses TRBV7-3 with TRBJ2-5; 11 positions match TRBD2. V lost 5 bases and J lost 1; bases outside the gene matches: 6. The CDR3 has 16 residues. Germline V lookup: CDR1 SGHTA, CDR2 FQGTGA. CDR3: CASSAGTSGPQETQYF. CDR3 DNA sequence: TGTGCCAGCAGCGCCGGGACTAGCGGACCCCAAGAGACCCAGTACTTC.

The J gene is TRBJ2-3, the V gene TRBV5-1, with TRBD2 identical over 9 bases. The germline gives CDR1 SGHRS, CDR2 YFSETQ. This CDR3 is 15 amino acids long. The trim removed 2 bases at V and 2 bases at J, leaving 3 bases unmatched. The DNA for the CDR3 is TGCGCCAGCAGCTTCGCGGGGGGGCTCACAGATACGCAGTATTTT. Its translation: CASSFAGGLTDTQYF.

The rearrangement links TRBV5-6 to TRBJ2-1, with 15 bases identical to TRBD2. The CDR3 contains 15 residues. Germline-derived CDR1 and CDR2 are SGHDT and YYEEEE. Trimming cost V 2 bases and J 11 bases; bases outside gene matches: 5. In DNA, the CDR3 is TGTGCCAGCAGCTTATCCGGGACTAGCGGGGGGAAGCAGTTCTTC. Translating it yields CASSLSGTSGGKQFF.

The chain employs TRBV4-1 and TRBJ2-5; 11 bases fit TRBD2. V lost 0 bases to trimming and J lost 6 bases; unmatched junction nucleotides: 15. The CDR3 is 19 amino acids. CDR1 is MGHRA, CDR2 YSYEKL, per germline. The CDR3 sequence: CASSQDPGGASGGKKTQYF. The CDR3 DNA follows: TGCGCCAGCAGCCAAGATCCAGGAGGGGCTAGCGGGGGGAAAAAGACCCAGTACTTC.

The genes are TRBV11-2 and TRBJ2-5; 8 bases map to TRBD1. The CDR3 has 15 amino acids. Germline assignment: CDR1 SGHAT and CDR2 FQNNGV. V was clipped by 1 base and J by 4 bases; unmatched bases: 5. CDR3 residues: CASSLGVTGAETQYF. Written as DNA, the CDR3 is TGTGCCAGCAGCTTAGGGGTGACAGGGGCAGAGACCCAGTACTTC.

The V gene is TRBV19, the J gene TRBJ1-5, with D perhaps matching TRBD1 (6 bases). With 1 base removed from V and 5 bases from J, the gap between germline ends came to 9 bases. CDR3 length: 14 residues. Germline V CDR1 and CDR2: LNHDA, SQIVND (reference sequence). This chain's CDR3 is CASSIGQVDQPQHF. CDR3 in DNA: TGTGCCAGTAGTATAGGACAGGTCGATCAGCCCCAGCATTTT.

The V and J genes are TRBV9 and TRBJ1-1; no definite D call. Trimming pared 2 bases from V and 1 base from J, leaving 6 bases between. There are 13 residues in the CDR3. Germline lookup yields CDR1 SGDLS and CDR2 YYNGEE. The DNA for the CDR3 is TGTGCCAGCAGCGTCGGCACGAACACTGAAGCTTTCTTT. Its translation is CASSVGTNTEAFF. The complete variable domain, with remaining parts taken from reference TRBV9 and TRBJ1-1, reads DSGVTQTPKHLITATGQRVTLRCSPRSGDLSVYWYQQSLDQGLQFLIQYYNGEERAKGNILERFSAQQFPDLHSELNLSSLELGDSALYFCASSVGTNTEAFFGQGTRLTVV.

This clone has only one observation. The V and J genes are TRBV19 and TRBJ2-7; 9 nucleotides match TRBD2. Germline CDR1 LNHDA, CDR2 SQIVND (reference sequence). This CDR3 has 17 amino acids. The trim removed 5 bases at V and 4 bases at J, leaving 15 bases unmatched. The CDR3 spells CASSPLHSGGVVYEQYF. For the CDR3, the DNA is TGTGCCAGTAGTCCCCTCCATAGCGGGGGAGTGGTTTACGAGCAGTACTTC.

The chain joins TRBV28 to TRBJ2-2; tentatively, D is TRBD1 or TRBD2 (5 bases each). V lost 5 bases and J 0 bases, leaving 10 bases between the germline ends. The CDR3 extends over 15 amino acids. Germline V gene data show CDR1 as MDHEN and CDR2 as SYDVKM. CDR3 residues: CASSLPGPNTGELFF. The DNA of the CDR3 is TGTGCCAGCAGTCTTCCGGGACCGAACACCGGGGAGCTGTTTTTT. Variable domain in full (rest from reference TRBV28 and TRBJ2-2): DVKVTQSSRYLVKRTGEKVFLECVQDMDHENMFWYRQDPGLGLRLIYFSYDVKMKEKGDIPEGYSVSREKKERFSLILESASTNQTSMYLCASSLPGPNTGELFFGEGSRLTVL.

The chain carries TRBV7-2 and TRBJ1-6; D is undetermined. The CDR3 is made up of 13 amino acids. Trimming removed 6 bases from V and 10 bases from J, with 13 bases in between. CDR1 SGHTA and CDR2 FQGNSA come from the germline V gene. The CDR3 coding sequence is TGTGCCAGCAGGGTAGACTTCATATCACCCCTCCACTTT. Translating gives CASRVDFISPLHF.

The V gene is TRBV6-5, the J gene TRBJ2-5; no firm D call. CDR3 length: 11 residues. Germline CDR1 is MNHEY and CDR2 is SVGAGI. The V gene lost 4 bases and the J gene lost 7 bases, with 7 bases spanning the gap. The CDR3 protein is CASSFFGTQYF. CDR3 in DNA: TGTGCCAGCAGTTTCTTCGGGACCCAGTACTTC.

J is TRBJ1-3 and V is TRBV18, with a tentative D call TRBD1 (6 bases). Germline lookup yields CDR1 KGHSH and CDR2 LQKENI. Trimming left V 3 bases short and J 8 bases short, with 20 bases between. The CDR3 runs to 16 residues. CDR3 nucleotides: TGTGCCAGCTCACCTTTTTCAGGGGCCCGAGGGGACACCATATATTTT. Encoded protein: CASSPFSGARGDTIYF.

This chain connects TRBV18 to TRBJ2-5; D tentatively fits TRBD1 or TRBD2 (6 bases each). The CDR3 runs 15 residues. Between the trimmed V and J ends, which lost 3 bases and 2 bases, there was a span of 13 bases. CDR1 is KGHSH, CDR2 LQKENI, per germline. The CDR3 DNA reads TGTGCCAGCTCACCGGACGGGGGCCCACAAGAGACCCAGTACTTC. As protein: CASSPDGGPQETQYF.

The rearrangement links TRBV28 to TRBJ2-7; 10 nucleotides line up with TRBD2. CDR3 length equals 15 residues. The germline CDR1 and CDR2 sequences are MDHEN and SYDVKM. The V segment lost 5 bases and the J segment 4 bases; nucleotides outside the gene matches: 8. CDR3 sequence (DNA): TGTGCCAGCAGTGCCTCTAGCGGGAGTTTGTACGAGCAGTACTTC. This translates into CASSASSGSLYEQYF.

V and J are TRBV5-1 and TRBJ2-1; TRBD2 is a possible D gene (5 bases). Germline loops: CDR1 SGHRS, CDR2 YFSETQ. Between the trimmed V and J ends, which lost 0 bases and 6 bases, there was a span of 13 bases. The CDR3 has 15 amino acids. CDR3 sequence: CASSLDLANSNEQFF. As DNA, the CDR3 is TGCGCCAGCAGCTTGGATCTAGCAAACAGCAATGAGCAGTTCTTC.

The gene calls are TRBV7-2 and TRBJ2-5; D possibly corresponds to TRBD1 (6 bases). Trimming took 2 bases from V and 5 from J, leaving 15 bases between them. This CDR3 is built from 15 residues. Per the germline V gene, CDR1 is SGHTA and CDR2 is FQGNSA. CDR3 in DNA: TGTGCCAGCAGCTTACAGTCAGGGGAGACGGAGACCCAGTACTTC. Its protein is CASSLQSGETETQYF.

CDR3: CSAREGLILHF. The CDR3 coding sequence is TGCAGTGCTAGAGAAGGTCTTATCCTCCACTTT. The chain is built from TRBV20-1 and TRBJ1-6, with no clear D. V was shortened by 0 bases and J by 15 bases, with 9 bases between the two germline ends. This CDR3 region has 11 residues. The germline V gene encodes CDR1 DFQATT and CDR2 SNEGSKA (reference sequence).

The chain couples TRBV7-2 to TRBJ2-6; 7 nucleotides agree with TRBD2. After removal of 11 bases from V and 1 base from J, the junction contained 11 bases not matched to a gene. The CDR3 contains 16 residues. Germline loops: CDR1 SGHTA, CDR2 FQGNSA. The CDR3 protein is CAEDGERGSGANVLTF. CDR3 nucleotide sequence: TGTGCCGAAGACGGGGAGCGGGGTTCTGGGGCCAACGTCCTGACTTTC.

The chain recombines TRBV5-5 with TRBJ2-1; possible D gene TRBD2, 5 bases. V shed 0 bases and J shed 2 bases, with 9 bases lying between them. The CDR3 spans 15 residues. From germline, CDR1 is SGHKS and CDR2 YYEKEE (reference sequence). The DNA of the CDR3 is TGTGCCAGCAGCTTGGGTGCTAGCACCTACAATGAGCAGTTCTTC. Amino acid sequence: CASSLGASTYNEQFF.

The chain uses TRBV6-5 and TRBJ2-7; a possible D gene is TRBD2 (6 bases). The CDR3 is 14 residues long. The V gene's germline CDR1 is MNHEY and CDR2 SVGAGI. V lost 2 bases, J lost 3 bases, and 11 bases lay in between. This chain's CDR3 is CASSYGPGDYEQYF. The CDR3 bases are TGTGCCAGCAGTTACGGACCGGGAGACTACGAGCAGTACTTC.

The gene calls are TRBV28 and TRBJ2-3; 7 bases agree with TRBD1. With 5 bases clipped from V and 3 bases from J, the junction kept 5 bases outside the gene matches. This CDR3 is 14 amino acids long. Germline values: CDR1 MDHEN, CDR2 SYDVKM. The DNA for the CDR3 is TGTGCCAGCAGTCCTCAGGACAGGACAGATACGCAGTATTTT. Its translation: CASSPQDRTDTQYF.